This T cell receptor beta chain was documented in a study of spatial heterogeneity in lung cancer. About the study: Detected sequences consistently included more beta-chain ones than alpha-chain ones.

Specified time point: sample taken at primary tumor resection. Unsorted tumor, nontumor lung tissue or cryopreserved PBMC supplied the whole RNA. Per germline, CDR1 SNHLY and CDR2 FYNNEI. CDR3 size: 17 residues. Trimming cost V 1 base and J 0 bases; bases outside gene matches: 6. This clonotype is labeled as medium-sized (0.01 to 0.1%). The presence of a unique molecular identifier marked each TCR cDNA molecule. MiXCR, run by TCRdb on the 5' RACE reads, gives a single entry per CDR3 protein. The sample records about 23,000 distinct CDR3 sequences, less than 6% being singletons. Sequencing was performed on PBMCs, taken at surgery. The V and J genes are TRBV2 and TRBJ1-1; 9 nucleotides agree with TRBD1. The source of this sequence is a male donor with early-stage non-small cell lung cancer. This CDR3 reads CASSEGQGVFLNTEAFF. The CDR3 DNA reads as TGTGCCAGCAGTGAAGGACAGGGGGTATTCCTGAACACTGAAGCTTTCTTT.